This TCR beta chain was obtained from a study of shared clonotypes between healthy human individuals. A remark on this clone: The target antigen is unknown.

The CDR3 is 16 residues long. Trimming removed 4 bases from V and 4 bases from J, with 18 bases in between. Germline V CDR1 and CDR2: SGHTA, FQGTGA. The assay ran at deep level. Sequencing was performed with immunoSEQ multiplex PCR; in TCRdb, only in-frame clones are kept and a portion is missing. This sample has about 530,000 clones, with nearly 80% found just once. Genomic DNA for unsorted samples, which was extracted with the QIAamp DNA Blood Mini kit, came from approximately 90 million PBMCs. Study-level results: Donors were few, which limited the genetic and exposure-history diversity represented.

The V gene is TRBV7-3, the J gene TRBJ2-3; tentatively, D is TRBD1 or TRBD2 (5 bases each). The sequenced sample was PBMCs. This TCR derives from a woman between 40 and 55 years old in good health. Some clones in this sample may be carry-over from other donors' samples. CDR3 sequence reads: CASSSRDPEEADTQYF. In DNA form, the CDR3 reads TGTGCCAGCAGCTCCCGGGACCCGGAGGAGGCAGATACGCAGTATTTT.